These T cell receptor beta chains were read from a single sample in a study of T cell repertoires in cytomegalovirus infection. TCRdb redid the calling of the reads with MiXCR, one entry per CDR3 protein. The sample holds some 320,000 distinct CDR3 sequences; more than 9% are singletons and the top ten take around 4%. Material for sequencing was PBMCs. The receptors stem from a human donor in good health (CMV status not recorded). Some clones in this sample may be carry-over from other donors' samples. Each CDR3 is given with its conserved first and last residue. The order of the fields is clone size, J gene, V gene, D gene, CDR3 protein, CDR3 DNA. D genes are given only for firm matches. Where a row states a size, it is once, few, many or the class of an expanded clone; other rows omit it.

clone_size: few; j_call: TRBJ2-5; v_call: TRBV19; d_call: TRBD2; cdr3_aa: CASGFGVAGNQETQYF; cdr3_nt: TGTGCCAGTGGCTTCGGGGTAGCGGGCAACCAAGAGACCCAGTACTTC
clone_size: few; j_call: TRBJ1-4; v_call: TRBV7-8; d_call: TRBD1; cdr3_aa: CASSLQGGTNEKLFF; cdr3_nt: TGTGCCAGCAGCCTACAGGGGGGGACTAATGAAAAACTGTTTTTT
clone_size: -; j_call: TRBJ1-4; v_call: TRBV18; d_call: -; cdr3_aa: CACSSDPPTNEKLFF; cdr3_nt: TGTGCCTGCTCATCTGACCCGCCAACTAATGAAAAACTGTTTTTT
clone_size: -; j_call: TRBJ1-2; v_call: TRBV6-6; d_call: TRBD1; cdr3_aa: CASSWITIQGGYGYTF; cdr3_nt: TGTGCCAGCAGTTGGATCACAATACAGGGGGGCTATGGCTACACCTTC
clone_size: -; j_call: TRBJ2-1; v_call: TRBV28; d_call: -; cdr3_aa: CASSPPGSPANEQFF; cdr3_nt: TGTGCCAGCAGTCCCCCGGGCTCGCCCGCCAATGAGCAGTTCTTC
clone_size: few; j_call: TRBJ2-7; v_call: TRBV20-1; d_call: -; cdr3_aa: CSALDLSYEQYF; cdr3_nt: TGCAGTGCTCTTGACCTATCCTACGAGCAGTACTTC
clone_size: -; j_call: TRBJ1-1; v_call: TRBV15; d_call: -; cdr3_aa: CATSSGEKNEAFF; cdr3_nt: TGTGCCACCAGCAGTGGGGAGAAGAATGAAGCTTTCTTT
clone_size: -; j_call: TRBJ1-2; v_call: TRBV20-1; d_call: TRBD1; cdr3_aa: CSAGGTGKGYTF; cdr3_nt: TGCAGTGCTGGGGGGACAGGGAAAGGCTACACCTTC
clone_size: -; j_call: TRBJ1-2; v_call: TRBV10-3; d_call: -; cdr3_aa: CAISEAGTGYTF; cdr3_nt: TGTGCCATCAGTGAGGCAGGGACTGGCTACACCTTC
clone_size: -; j_call: TRBJ2-7; v_call: TRBV7-2; d_call: TRBD2; cdr3_aa: CASSLGAGAGGPHEQYF; cdr3_nt: TGTGCCAGCAGCTTAGGGGCGGGGGCGGGGGGGCCCCACGAGCAGTACTTC
clone_size: many; j_call: TRBJ2-3; v_call: TRBV7-2; d_call: TRBD2; cdr3_aa: CASSLGLAGSDTQYF; cdr3_nt: TGTGCCAGCAGCTTAGGACTAGCGGGATCGGATACGCAGTATTTT
clone_size: -; j_call: TRBJ1-2; v_call: TRBV12-3/TRBV12-4; d_call: -; cdr3_aa: CASSFFWDGYTF; cdr3_nt: TGTGCCAGCAGTTTTTTTTGGGACGGCTACACCTTC
clone_size: few; j_call: TRBJ2-1; v_call: TRBV6-5; d_call: -; cdr3_aa: CASSTPGRDYNEQFF; cdr3_nt: TGTGCCAGCAGTACCCCAGGGCGGGATTACAATGAGCAGTTCTTC
clone_size: -; j_call: TRBJ2-1; v_call: TRBV27; d_call: TRBD2; cdr3_aa: CASSFLAGYRNEQFF; cdr3_nt: TGTGCCAGCAGTTTTCTAGCGGGATATCGTAATGAGCAGTTCTTC
clone_size: -; j_call: TRBJ2-7; v_call: TRBV30; d_call: TRBD2; cdr3_aa: CAWSVPGLAGGFEQYF; cdr3_nt: TGTGCCTGGAGTGTACCGGGACTAGCGGGAGGGTTCGAGCAGTACTTC
clone_size: -; j_call: TRBJ1-4; v_call: TRBV5-4; d_call: -; cdr3_aa: CASSSPDSLNEKLFF; cdr3_nt: TGTGCCAGCAGCTCCCCGGACAGCCTGAATGAAAAACTGTTTTTT
clone_size: many; j_call: TRBJ2-1; v_call: TRBV10-3; d_call: -; cdr3_aa: CAISAGPQSSYNEQFF; cdr3_nt: TGTGCCATCAGTGCGGGTCCCCAGAGCTCCTACAATGAGCAGTTCTTC